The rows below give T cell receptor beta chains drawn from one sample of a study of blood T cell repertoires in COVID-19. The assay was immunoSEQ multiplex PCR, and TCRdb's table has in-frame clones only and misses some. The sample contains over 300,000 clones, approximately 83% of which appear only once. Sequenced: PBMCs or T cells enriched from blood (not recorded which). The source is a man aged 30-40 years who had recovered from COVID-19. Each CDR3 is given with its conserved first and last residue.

CDR3aa: CASSSGTGGNEQFF
v_gene: TRBV5-1

CDR3aa: CASSYAGGPNNEQFF
v_gene: TRBV6-5

CDR3aa: CASSLYGTDYNEQFF
v_gene: TRBV27

CDR3aa: CASSYGQGHTDTQYF
v_gene: TRBV7-6

CDR3aa: CASSQEVQNQPQHF
v_gene: TRBV4-3

CDR3aa: CAWSVGGVTNEQYF
v_gene: TRBV30

CDR3aa: CASSVEQGHYGYTF
v_gene: TRBV9

CDR3aa: CSVGDRNTEAFF
v_gene: TRBV29-1

CDR3aa: CASSPRGRPNTIYF
v_gene: TRBV27

CDR3aa: CASSLMAVGTDTQYF
v_gene: TRBV7-9

CDR3aa: CASSVRTGIGSPLHF
v_gene: TRBV9

CDR3aa: CASSLGISEQYF
v_gene: TRBV5-1

CDR3aa: CASSINRGEKLFF
v_gene: TRBV19

CDR3aa: CAISGIRGIDTQYF
v_gene: TRBV10-3

CDR3aa: CASSLLGTEETQYF
v_gene: TRBV19

CDR3aa: CASSIVQNYGYTF
v_gene: TRBV19

CDR3aa: CASSLVSGQGTAGYTF
v_gene: TRBV5-8

CDR3aa: CASSQGLALRETQYF
v_gene: TRBV3-1/TRBV3-2

CDR3aa: CASSLDRRTDTQYF
v_gene: TRBV5-6

CDR3aa: CASSQFSGESDTQYF
v_gene: TRBV3-1/TRBV3-2

CDR3aa: CASSPVVALNTEAFF
v_gene: TRBV18

CDR3aa: CASSFRIRVVNSPLHF
v_gene: TRBV7-2

CDR3aa: CASSEDRVNEKLFF
v_gene: TRBV6-1

CDR3aa: CASSLTQGNEQFF
v_gene: TRBV7-3

CDR3aa: CASSWQDRHREQYF
v_gene: TRBV7-2

CDR3aa: CASSPISSVNEKLFF
v_gene: TRBV18

CDR3aa: CASSPGQGNQPQHF
v_gene: TRBV19

CDR3aa: CASSTGYYGYTF
v_gene: TRBV7-9

CDR3aa: CASLRDSPTGPYTF
v_gene: TRBV2

CDR3aa: CASSQAGGGLGDTQYF
v_gene: TRBV7-2

CDR3aa: CASSPGTSGVPGEQFF
v_gene: TRBV9

CDR3aa: CASSKGQGGGYTF
v_gene: TRBV19

CDR3aa: CASSPNGNEQFF
v_gene: TRBV18

CDR3aa: CASRRTVSGNTIYF
v_gene: TRBV7-8

CDR3aa: CASSRGGYGYTF
v_gene: TRBV2

CDR3aa: CASSEDRGSYEQYF
v_gene: TRBV6-1

CDR3aa: CAWRRGGYTF
v_gene: TRBV30

CDR3aa: CASSLTGSSYNSPLHF
v_gene: TRBV18

CDR3aa: CASSPLGTSGGNNEQFF
v_gene: TRBV27

CDR3aa: CASSHRAANTGELFF
v_gene: TRBV3-1/TRBV3-2

CDR3aa: CASSRSGTGPAFF
v_gene: TRBV7-9

CDR3aa: CASSPRQANYGYTF
v_gene: TRBV18

CDR3aa: CASRDRLSYNEQFF
v_gene: TRBV5-8

CDR3aa: CASSIVGGLTEAFF
v_gene: TRBV19